A single sample is the source of the 5 T cell receptor beta chains below, sequenced in a study of graft-versus-host responses after intestinal transplantation. Some clones are missing from TCRdb's copy, which holds only in-frame ones; the method was immunoSEQ multiplex PCR. The sample holds about 120,000 clones, about 93% seen once. No antigen has been identified for these receptors. This specimen was unstimulated CD4+ T cells sorted from spleen or lymph node cells, taken before intestinal transplant. Receptor source: a human donor who received an intestinal transplant.

The chain couples TRBV28 to TRBJ1-2; the D gene is possibly TRBD1 (5 bases). The CDR3 spans 13 residues. From germline, CDR1 is MDHEN and CDR2 SYDVKM. V lost 5 bases and J lost 5, with 12 bases in between. The CDR3 protein is CASSIPGYYGYTF. The CDR3 DNA sequence: TGTGCCAGCAGTATCCCAGGGTATTATGGCTACACCTTC.

The chain has TRBV5-6 and TRBJ1-5, with D unclear. CDR1 and CDR2 from the germline V gene are SGHDT and YYEEEE. Trimming removed 3 bases at V and 0 bases at J, with 10 bases between. The CDR3 loop spans 15 amino acids. In nucleotides, the CDR3 is TGTGCCAGCAGCTCTTCCGGGGTTAGCAATCAGCCCCAGCATTTT. It encodes CASSSSGVSNQPQHF.

The chain joins TRBV6-6 to TRBJ2-7; D may be TRBD2 (5 bases). Germline CDR1 MNHNY, CDR2 SVGAGI (reference sequence). This CDR3 is 15 amino acids long. The V end lost 5 bases, the J end lost 0 bases, and 14 bases lay between the germline ends. The CDR3 nucleotides are TGTGCCAGCAGTACCCGGGGAGCCAGCTCCTACGAGCAGTACTTC. This encodes CASSTRGASSYEQYF.

This clone has a single count. The chain is built from TRBV19 and TRBJ2-1; no definite D call. V lost 3 bases, J lost 4 bases, and 13 bases lay in between. The V gene's germline CDR1 is LNHDA and CDR2 SQIVND (reference sequence). This CDR3 comprises 15 residues. The CDR3 here is CASSISDNIYNEQFF. In DNA, the CDR3 is TGTGCCAGTAGTATTTCTGACAACATATACAATGAGCAGTTCTTC. The entire variable domain, with the rest obtained from reference TRBV19 and TRBJ2-1, is as follows: DGGITQSPKYLFRKEGQNVTLSCEQNLNHDAMYWYRQDPGQGLRLIYYSQIVNDFQKGDIAEGYSVSREKKESFPLTVTSAQKNPTAFYLCASSISDNIYNEQFFGPGTRLTVL.

This sequence joins TRBV18 and TRBJ1-1; unclear D gene. V was trimmed by 5 bases and J by 0 bases, leaving 16 bases between them. This CDR3 region has 16 residues. The V gene's germline CDR1 is KGHSH and CDR2 LQKENI. This chain's CDR3 is CASSSRSVRMNTEAFF. As DNA, the CDR3 is TGTGCCAGCTCATCCCGGAGCGTACGGATGAACACTGAAGCTTTCTTT.